What follows is one TCR beta chain and its context. Its antigen is as yet unknown. Assay execution took place at the deep level. Method: immunoSEQ multiplex PCR; TCRdb's copy keeps in-frame clones and lacks some. In the table there are about 1.1 million clones, approximately 78% of which are singletons. Germline assignment: CDR1 MGHDK and CDR2 SYGVNS. The CDR3 is 16 amino acids. V gave up 4 bases and J gave up 2 bases; unmatched junction bases: 8. The sample originates from a study of shared clonotypes between healthy human individuals. Turning to the study itself: Per-donor plates numbered three CD4 naive, three CD4 memory, two CD8 naive and one CD8 memory. Whole-study findings and limits: Shared across four donors were about 4.8% of the naive CD4 clonotypes.

Subsets obtained from CD4+ cells comprised CD45RA+ naive and CD45RA-negative memory cells. Specimen: memory CD4+ T cells from PBMCs. The subset denotes: CD45RA-negative fraction. The chain is built from TRBV25-1 and TRBJ2-7; 10 nucleotides match TRBD2. The source of this sequence is a man between 18 and 35 years old in good health. Some clones in this sample may be carry-over from other donors' samples. The CDR3 bases are TGTGCCAGCAGTGCAAATGAAGCGGGAGGGACCTACGAGCAGTACTTC. It is translated as CASSANEAGGTYEQYF.